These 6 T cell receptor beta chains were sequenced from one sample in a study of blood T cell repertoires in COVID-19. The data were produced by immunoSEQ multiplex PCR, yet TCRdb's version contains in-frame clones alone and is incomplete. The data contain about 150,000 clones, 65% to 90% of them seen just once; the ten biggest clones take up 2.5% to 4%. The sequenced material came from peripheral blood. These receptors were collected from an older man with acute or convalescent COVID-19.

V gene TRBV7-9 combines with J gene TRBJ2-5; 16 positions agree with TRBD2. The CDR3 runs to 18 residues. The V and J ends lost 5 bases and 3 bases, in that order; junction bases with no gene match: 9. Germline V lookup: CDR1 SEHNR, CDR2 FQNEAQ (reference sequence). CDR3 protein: CASSQPGLAGGVEETQYF. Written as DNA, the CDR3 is TGTGCCAGCAGCCAACCGGGACTAGCGGGAGGGGTGGAAGAGACCCAGTACTTC. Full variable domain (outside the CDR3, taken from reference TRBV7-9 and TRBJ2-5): DTGVSQNPRHKITKRGQNVTFRCDPISEHNRLYWYRQTLGQGPEFLTYFQNEAQLEKSRLLSDRFSAERPKGSFSTLEIQRTEQGDSAMYLCASSQPGLAGGVEETQYFGPGTRLLVL.

In DNA form, the CDR3 reads TGTGCCAGTAGAAACAGGGGGCTGGATGAGCAGTTCTTC. Translated: CASRNRGLDEQFF. The rearrangement uses TRBV19 and TRBJ2-1; 9 nucleotides align to TRBD1. Trimming removed 6 bases from V and 8 bases from J; junction bases left unmatched: 5. CDR3 length: 13 amino acids. From germline, CDR1 is LNHDA and CDR2 SQIVND (reference sequence).

CDR3 DNA: TGTGCCAGCAGCCAAGATCGCGAGCAGTACTTC. This translates into CASSQDREQYF. The rearrangement joins TRBV3-1 (or the pseudogene TRBV3-2) to TRBJ2-7; D gene uncertain. Looked up from germline, CDR1 is LGHDT and CDR2 is YNNKEL (reference sequence). The V end lost 0 bases, the J end lost 6 bases, and 3 bases lay between the germline ends. The CDR3 is made up of 11 amino acids.

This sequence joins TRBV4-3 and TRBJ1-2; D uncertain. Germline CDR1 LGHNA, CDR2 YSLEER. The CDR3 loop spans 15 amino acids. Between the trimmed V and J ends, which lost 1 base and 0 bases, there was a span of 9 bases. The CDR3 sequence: CASSQGSNSNYGYTF. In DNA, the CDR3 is TGCGCCAGCAGCCAAGGGTCGAACTCTAACTATGGCTACACCTTC.

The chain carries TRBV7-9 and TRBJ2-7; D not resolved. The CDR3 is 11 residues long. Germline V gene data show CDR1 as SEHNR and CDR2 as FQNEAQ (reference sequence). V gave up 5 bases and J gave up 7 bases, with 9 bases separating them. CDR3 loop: CASSRVGEQYF. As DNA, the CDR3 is TGTGCCAGCAGCCGCGTCGGGGAGCAGTACTTC.

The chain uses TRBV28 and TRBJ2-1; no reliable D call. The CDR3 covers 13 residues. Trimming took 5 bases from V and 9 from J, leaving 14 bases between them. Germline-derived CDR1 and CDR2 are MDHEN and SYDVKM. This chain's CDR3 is CASSTQALPEQFF. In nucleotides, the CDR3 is TGTGCCAGCAGTACCCAGGCGCTTCCTGAGCAGTTCTTC.